The entry that follows covers one T cell receptor beta chain sequence. Amplification used 60 Vbeta primers and 13 Jbeta primers. Clones were read by immunoSEQ multiplex PCR, and TCRdb kept only the in-frame ones, dropping some. This table holds around 88,000 clones, about 81% found once. The CDR3 covers 14 residues. CDR1 and CDR2 (germline): ENHRY, SYGVKD. This sample was included in a study of cytomegalovirus exposure and HLA in healthy donors. The chain carries TRBV10-3 and TRBJ2-5; tentatively, D is TRBD2 (6 bases). Judging by the DNA end, TRBJ2-7 fits better; the J call may be wrong. This clonotype originated in a woman in her thirties or forties in good health and CMV-seropositive. Sequenced input: PBMCs. The CDR3 reads CAISLSGTAYEQYF. As DNA, the CDR3 is TGTGCCATCAGTCTGTCAGGGACTGCCTACGAGCAGTACTTC.